These 32 T cell receptor beta chains originate from one sample sequenced in a study of PD-1 blockade in classical Hodgkin lymphoma. The data were produced by immunoSEQ multiplex PCR, yet TCRdb's version contains in-frame clones alone and is incomplete. This sample has around 99,000 clones, with approximately 80% found just once. Each of the patients experienced relapse following autologous stem cell transplantation, and their brentuximab vedotin exposure differed. The sample was peripheral blood mononuclear cells (PBMCs), taken before the second cycle of nivolumab. The receptors here all came from a human donor with classical Hodgkin lymphoma.

This chain uses TRBV5-1 with TRBJ2-3, with D possibly being TRBD2 (6 bases). CDR1 and CDR2 (germline): SGHRS, YFSETQ. Between the trimmed V and J ends, which lost 4 bases and 4 bases, there was a span of 16 bases. The CDR3 totals 15 residues. CDR3 amino acids: CASSPGTAEADTQYF. The CDR3 DNA sequence: TGCGCCAGCAGCCCAGGGACTGCCGAGGCAGATACGCAGTATTTT.

The rearrangement joins TRBV6-5 to TRBJ1-2, with D possibly TRBD1 on 6 matching bases. V was shortened by 0 bases and J by 0 bases, with 11 bases between the two germline ends. This CDR3 spans 16 amino acids. Germline CDR1 reads MNHEY; CDR2 reads SVGAGI. DNA of the CDR3: TGTGCCAGCAGTTACTCGATTGGGGGGCCTAACTATGGCTACACCTTC. Translated: CASSYSIGGPNYGYTF.

The chain employs TRBV7-2 and TRBJ2-7; D unresolved. CDR3 length equals 14 residues. Trimming stripped 3 bases from V and 0 bases from J, with 9 bases between. The germline V gene has CDR1 SGHTA and CDR2 FQGNSA. The CDR3 DNA is TGTGCCAGCAGCTTCGGGCCGAGCTCCTACGAGCAGTACTTC. Protein: CASSFGPSSYEQYF.

This clone turned up a few times. V is TRBV19 and J is TRBJ2-7; D might be TRBD2 (6 bases). Trimming took off 3 bases at V and 6 bases at J, with 21 bases between the two ends. The CDR3 is 16 amino acids. Germline V gene sequence: CDR1 LNHDA, CDR2 SQIVND (reference sequence). The CDR3 DNA sequence: TGTGCCAGTAGTATGGGCCGGGGGACTTACCCCCCCGAGCAGTACTTC. This sequence encodes CASSMGRGTYPPEQYF.

This chain uses TRBV5-1 with TRBJ2-1, with 7 bases matching TRBD1. The CDR3 totals 15 residues. Germline V gene data show CDR1 as SGHRS and CDR2 as YFSETQ. With V trimmed by 0 bases and J by 8 bases, 8 bases remained unmatched. CDR3 sequence: CASSLGGQRADEQFF. CDR3 DNA: TGCGCCAGCAGCTTGGGGGGACAGAGGGCGGATGAGCAGTTCTTC.

The chain employs TRBV29-1 and TRBJ2-5; D is perhaps TRBD1 (7 bases). This CDR3 spans 13 amino acids. Germline V gives CDR1 SQVTM, CDR2 ANQGSEA. V was cut by 4 bases and J by 5 bases, with 14 bases left in between. CDR3: CSVASRGEETQYF. CDR3 nucleotides: TGCAGCGTTGCCAGCAGGGGGGAGGAGACCCAGTACTTC.

CDR3 protein: CASSGDQETQYF. The CDR3 bases are TGCGCCAGTTCGGGGGACCAAGAGACCCAGTACTTC. This rearrangement joins TRBV5-1 to TRBJ2-5, with D maybe TRBD2 (6 bases). The CDR3 covers 12 residues. V lost 8 bases to trimming and J lost 0 bases, with 8 bases between them. Per germline, CDR1 SGHRS and CDR2 YFSETQ.

The chain uses TRBV6-6 and TRBJ2-1; D might be TRBD1 (5 bases). The germline V gene encodes CDR1 MNHNY and CDR2 SVGAGI (reference sequence). This CDR3 comprises 13 residues. Trimming stripped 1 base from V and 6 bases from J, with 7 bases between. CDR3 sequence reads: CASSYLGVNEQFF. DNA for the CDR3: TGTGCCAGCAGTTACTTAGGGGTCAATGAGCAGTTCTTC.

The chain links TRBV4-2 to TRBJ1-1; 7 bases match TRBD1. CDR1 is LGHNA, CDR2 YNFKEQ, per germline. The CDR3 is made up of 16 amino acids. Trimming at V came to 0 bases and at J to 11 bases, leaving 15 bases not matched to a gene. The CDR3 sequence is CASSQDSPGEGAGAFF. CDR3 bases: TGTGCCAGCAGCCAAGATAGCCCCGGAGAGGGGGCCGGGGCTTTCTTT.

The V call is TRBV6-6, the J call TRBJ2-5; 9 bases align to TRBD2. CDR3 length: 15 amino acids. Looked up from germline, CDR1 is MNHNY and CDR2 is SVGAGI (reference sequence). Germline trimming cut 10 bases from V and 2 bases from J; bases unmatched to any gene: 11. The DNA for the CDR3 is TGTGCCACCCGAAAGACTCTAGCGGGACAAGAGACCCAGTACTTC. Amino acid sequence: CATRKTLAGQETQYF.

This clone came up once. This rearrangement joins TRBV7-2 to TRBJ2-1, with no clear D. The V gene lost 2 bases and the J gene lost 8 bases, with 10 bases spanning the gap. Germline V gives CDR1 SGHTA, CDR2 FQGNSA. This CDR3 contains 13 residues. CDR3 in DNA: TGTGCCAGCAGCTTAAGGGTGGACGATGAGCAGTTCTTC. Protein sequence: CASSLRVDDEQFF.

The chain recombines TRBV6-1 with TRBJ1-2; 9 nucleotides align to TRBD1. CDR3 length: 18 residues. V was pared by 6 bases and J by 5 bases, with 19 bases of the junction left unmatched. Germline CDR1 and CDR2: MNHNS and SASEGT. The CDR3 nucleotides read TGTGCCAGCAGGGAACCCGGGACAGGGCTGTCGAAGGGTTATGGCTACACCTTC. It encodes CASREPGTGLSKGYGYTF.

The chain has TRBV10-3 and TRBJ1-5; no definite D call. CDR1 and CDR2 from the germline V gene are ENHRY and SYGVKD. CDR3 length equals 16 residues. Trimming left V 0 bases short and J 3 bases short, with 12 bases between. CDR3: CAISESSVSDNQPQHF. CDR3 sequence (DNA): TGTGCCATCAGTGAGTCGAGCGTGTCGGACAATCAGCCCCAGCATTTT.

This clone was found a few times. The chain links TRBV10-1 to TRBJ2-1, with D maybe TRBD2 (6 bases). Trimming cost V 3 bases and J 9 bases, with 15 bases left between them. CDR1 WNHNN and CDR2 SYGVQD come from the germline V gene (reference sequence). The CDR3 extends over 14 amino acids. The CDR3, as DNA: TGCGCCAGCAGTGACCCGGGAGTTTCGGGTGAGCAGTTCTTC. Its protein is CASSDPGVSGEQFF.

The V and J genes are TRBV6-5 and TRBJ1-5, with unresolved D. CDR1 and CDR2 from the germline V gene are MNHEY and SVGAGI. Deletions cut 2 bases from V and 4 bases from J, with 6 bases between. The CDR3 is 13 residues long. CDR3 nucleotides: TGTGCCAGCAGTTACGATTTTAATCAGCCCCAGCATTTT. This translates into CASSYDFNQPQHF.

Comment on this clone: Within the sample, other DNA sequences also encode this same CDR3. The chain links TRBV5-1 to TRBJ1-1, with D maybe TRBD1 (6 bases). Trimming left V 3 bases short and J 4 bases short, with 13 bases between. The germline V gene encodes CDR1 SGHRS and CDR2 YFSETQ. The length of the CDR3 is 14 residues. CDR3 in amino acids: CASSSQGGGTEAFF. The DNA of the CDR3 is TGCGCCAGCAGCTCACAGGGTGGCGGCACTGAAGCTTTCTTT.

The rearrangement links TRBV5-1 to TRBJ2-3, with D tentatively TRBD2 (5 bases). V shed 2 bases and J shed 0 bases, with 7 bases lying between them. Germline V gene lookup returns CDR1 SGHRS and CDR2 YFSETQ. This CDR3 comprises 14 residues. As DNA, the CDR3 is TGCGCCAGCAGCTTCAGGACTAGCACAGATACGCAGTATTTT. Residues: CASSFRTSTDTQYF.

The CDR3 loop is CASSQDTTSGTSGANVLTF. Here the CDR3 DNA reads TGCGCCAGCAGCCAAGATACGACTAGCGGAACCTCTGGGGCCAACGTCCTGACTTTC. V usage is TRBV4-3 and J usage is TRBJ2-6; 9 positions match TRBD2. This CDR3 spans 19 amino acids. With V trimmed by 0 bases and J by 0 bases, 6 bases remained unmatched. Germline lookup yields CDR1 LGHNA and CDR2 YSLEER.

This sequence joins TRBV18 and TRBJ2-1, with D unresolved. Looked up from germline, CDR1 is KGHSH and CDR2 is LQKENI. The length of the CDR3 is 13 residues. The V and J ends lost 2 bases and 8 bases respectively, with 10 bases between them. In DNA form, the CDR3 reads TGTGCCAGCTCACCATTGCCCGATCATGAGCAGTTCTTC. It codes for CASSPLPDHEQFF.

Regarding this clone: The sample contains more than one DNA sequence encoding this CDR3. The V gene is TRBV5-1, the J gene TRBJ2-5, with D possibly matching TRBD1 (5 bases). Trimming stripped 2 bases from V and 4 bases from J, with 9 bases between. Germline CDR1 and CDR2: SGHRS and YFSETQ. CDR3 length: 13 amino acids. CDR3 sequence (DNA): TGCGCCAGCAGCTTTCAGGGCCGAGAGACCCAGTACTTC. It codes for CASSFQGRETQYF.

V is TRBV7-6 and J is TRBJ2-5, with 7 bases matching TRBD2. J lost 5 bases, V lost 5 bases, and 5 bases had no gene match. This CDR3 is built from 13 residues. Germline V gives CDR1 SGHVS, CDR2 FNYEAQ. The CDR3, as DNA: TGTGCCAGCAGCCTTAGGGGAGGGGAGACCCAGTACTTC. This sequence encodes CASSLRGGETQYF.

This clone was detected only once. The gene calls are TRBV15 and TRBJ1-2; possible D gene TRBD1, 6 bases. Germline V CDR1 and CDR2: LNHNV, YYDKDF (reference sequence). Trimming removed 6 bases at V and 1 base at J, with 6 bases between. The CDR3 runs to 12 residues. The CDR3 DNA reads TGTGCCACCAGACAGGGTAACTATGGCTACACCTTC. Translated, it gives CATRQGNYGYTF.

This sequence joins TRBV5-1 and TRBJ2-3; TRBD2 matches at 14 bases. Trimming at V came to 4 bases and at J to 5 bases, leaving 6 bases not matched to a gene. The CDR3 has 16 residues. CDR1 and CDR2 (germline): SGHRS, YFSETQ. CDR3 in amino acids: CASSRGTSGSQDTQYF. CDR3 nucleotides: TGCGCCAGCAGCAGAGGGACTAGCGGGAGTCAAGATACGCAGTATTTT.

Notes on this clone: Distinct nucleotide sequences in the sample also encode this CDR3. V is TRBV30 and J is TRBJ2-7; no clear D gene. Germline values: CDR1 GTSNPN, CDR2 SVGIG (reference sequence). Trimming pared 0 bases from V and 4 bases from J, leaving 7 bases between. This CDR3 has 12 amino acids. The CDR3 nucleotides read TGTGCCTGGAGTGTAGGTGGGTACGAGCAGTACTTC. Its translation is CAWSVGGYEQYF.

The V gene is TRBV7-2, the J gene TRBJ2-5, with 8 bases lining up with TRBD1. Germline trimming cut 5 bases from V and 2 bases from J; bases unmatched to any gene: 4. CDR3 length: 14 residues. CDR1 and CDR2 (germline): SGHTA, FQGNSA. CDR3 sequence: CASSPDRAQETQYF. CDR3 in DNA: TGTGCCAGCAGCCCGGACAGGGCGCAAGAGACCCAGTACTTC.

This rearrangement joins TRBV29-1 to TRBJ2-2, with a weak D call TRBD2 (7 bases). Trimming left V 4 bases short and J 6 bases short, with 15 bases between. From germline, CDR1 is SQVTM and CDR2 ANQGSEA. The CDR3 extends over 14 amino acids. CDR3 sequence (DNA): TGCAGCGTTGTTTTTAGGGGGGGGGCCGGGGAGCTGTTTTTT. It is translated as CSVVFRGGAGELFF.

The rearrangement uses TRBV7-2 and TRBJ2-4; possibly TRBD2 for D (6 bases). The ends were cut back, 1 base at V and 6 bases at J, with 10 bases in the middle. The germline V gene has CDR1 SGHTA and CDR2 FQGNSA. The CDR3 is 14 amino acids. CDR3 region: CASSLGSGVNIQYF. DNA of the CDR3: TGTGCCAGCAGCTTAGGATCGGGAGTAAACATTCAGTACTTC.

The chain recombines TRBV6-1 with TRBJ2-3; 8 bases are a match to TRBD1. This CDR3 spans 12 amino acids. CDR1 is MNHNS and CDR2 is SASEGT in the germline V gene. The trim removed 7 bases at V and 14 bases at J, leaving 11 bases unmatched. The chain's CDR3 is CASTENGQGPYF. As DNA, the CDR3 is TGTGCCAGCACCGAAAACGGACAGGGTCCGTATTTT.

The genes are TRBV5-1 and TRBJ1-5; D not resolved. The CDR3 length is 16 residues. The germline gives CDR1 SGHRS, CDR2 YFSETQ. With 4 bases removed from V and 1 base from J, the gap between germline ends came to 15 bases. The CDR3 coding sequence is TGCGCCAGCAGCACGGAACCACAAGGGAGCAATCAGCCCCAGCATTTT. Protein: CASSTEPQGSNQPQHF.

The V gene is TRBV30, the J gene TRBJ2-5; D is uncertain. V lost 5 bases and J 5 bases, leaving 12 bases between the germline ends. Germline lookup yields CDR1 GTSNPN and CDR2 SVGIG (reference sequence). The length of the CDR3 is 12 residues. CDR3 amino acids: CAWGPLAETQYF. CDR3 DNA: TGTGCCTGGGGACCCTTGGCGGAGACCCAGTACTTC.

V usage is TRBV5-1 and J usage is TRBJ1-2, with 7 bases that match TRBD1. The length of the CDR3 is 14 residues. J was trimmed by 8 bases and V by 3 bases; bases with no gene match: 10. Germline V CDR1 and CDR2: SGHRS, YFSETQ. CDR3 in DNA: TGCGCCAGCAGCTCCAGGGGGGAGGGGCGCGGCTACACCTTC. This gives the protein CASSSRGEGRGYTF. Using reference TRBV5-1 and TRBJ1-2 for the parts outside the CDR3, the full variable domain is KAGVTQTPRYLIKTRGQQVTLSCSPISGHRSVSWYQQTPGQGLQFLFEYFSETQRNKGNFPGRFSGRQFSNSRSEMNVSTLELGDSALYLCASSSRGEGRGYTFGSGTRLTVV.

This sequence joins TRBV6-6 and TRBJ2-3; 7 bases match TRBD1. CDR3 length: 14 residues. The germline CDR1 and CDR2 sequences are MNHNY and SVGAGI (reference sequence). The V gene end was trimmed by 2 bases and the J gene end by 4 bases; junction bases not matched to a gene: 3. The CDR3 DNA sequence: TGTGCCAGCAGTTACGCGACAGGGTCAGATACGCAGTATTTT. Protein sequence: CASSYATGSDTQYF.